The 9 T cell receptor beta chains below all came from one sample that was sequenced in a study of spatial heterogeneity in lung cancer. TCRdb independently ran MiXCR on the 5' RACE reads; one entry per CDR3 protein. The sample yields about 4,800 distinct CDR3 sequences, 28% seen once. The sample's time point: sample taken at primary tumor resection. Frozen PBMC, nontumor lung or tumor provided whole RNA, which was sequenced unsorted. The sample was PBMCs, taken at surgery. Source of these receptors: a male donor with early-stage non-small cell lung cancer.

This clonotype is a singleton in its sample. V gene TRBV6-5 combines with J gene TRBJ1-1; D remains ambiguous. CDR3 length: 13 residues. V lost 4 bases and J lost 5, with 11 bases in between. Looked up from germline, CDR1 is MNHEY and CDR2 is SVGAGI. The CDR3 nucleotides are TGTGCCAGCAGTTCCATCGGGTTGACTGAAGCTTTCTTT. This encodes CASSSIGLTEAFF.

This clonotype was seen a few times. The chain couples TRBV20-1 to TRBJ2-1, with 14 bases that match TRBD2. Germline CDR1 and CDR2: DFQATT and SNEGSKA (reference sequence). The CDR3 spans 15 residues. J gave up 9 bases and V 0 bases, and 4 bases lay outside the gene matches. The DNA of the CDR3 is TGCAGTGCTAGAGAGACTAGCGGGAGGGCCCGTGAGCAGTTCTTC. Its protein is CSARETSGRAREQFF.

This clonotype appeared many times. The CDR3 protein is CASSQEPENEQFF. The CDR3 nucleotides are TGCGCCAGCAGCCAAGAACCCGAGAATGAGCAGTTCTTC. The chain links TRBV4-3 to TRBJ2-1; no reliable D call. The CDR3 consists of 13 residues. Germline lookup yields CDR1 LGHNA and CDR2 YSLEER. V shed 0 bases and J shed 7 bases, with 7 bases lying between them.

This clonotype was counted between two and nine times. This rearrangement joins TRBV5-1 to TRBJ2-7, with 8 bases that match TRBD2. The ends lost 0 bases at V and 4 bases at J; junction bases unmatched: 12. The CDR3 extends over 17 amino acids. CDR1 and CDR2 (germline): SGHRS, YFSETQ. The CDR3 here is CASSLGWGTSGAYEQYF. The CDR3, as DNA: TGCGCCAGCAGCTTGGGCTGGGGCACTAGCGGAGCTTACGAGCAGTACTTC.

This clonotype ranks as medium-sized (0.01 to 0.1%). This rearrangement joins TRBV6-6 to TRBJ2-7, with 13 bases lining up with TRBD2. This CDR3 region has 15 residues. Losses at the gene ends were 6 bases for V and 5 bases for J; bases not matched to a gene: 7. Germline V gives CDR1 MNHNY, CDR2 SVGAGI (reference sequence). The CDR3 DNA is TGTGCCAGCAGGCCAGGGACTAGCGGGACCCACGAGCAGTACTTC. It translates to CASRPGTSGTHEQYF.

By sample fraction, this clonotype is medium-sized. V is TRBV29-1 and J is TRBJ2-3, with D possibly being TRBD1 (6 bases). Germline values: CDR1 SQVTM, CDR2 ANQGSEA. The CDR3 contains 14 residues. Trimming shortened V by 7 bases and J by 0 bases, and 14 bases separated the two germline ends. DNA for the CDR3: TGCAGCGCTACAGGGATTACTAGCACAGATACGCAGTATTTT. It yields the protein CSATGITSTDTQYF.

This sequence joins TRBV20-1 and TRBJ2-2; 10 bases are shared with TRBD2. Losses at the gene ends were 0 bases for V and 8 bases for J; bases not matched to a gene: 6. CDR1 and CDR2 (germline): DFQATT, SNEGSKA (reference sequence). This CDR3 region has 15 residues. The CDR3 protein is CSARDASGRRGELFF. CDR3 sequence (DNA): TGCAGTGCTAGAGATGCTAGCGGGAGAAGGGGGGAGCTGTTTTTT.

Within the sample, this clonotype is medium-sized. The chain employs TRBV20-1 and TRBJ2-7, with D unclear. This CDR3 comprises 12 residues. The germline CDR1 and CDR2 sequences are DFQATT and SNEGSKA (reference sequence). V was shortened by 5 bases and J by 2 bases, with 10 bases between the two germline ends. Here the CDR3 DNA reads TGCAGTGCTCCGGACGGAACCTACGAGCAGTACTTC. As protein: CSAPDGTYEQYF.

The CDR3 sequence is CASKYRTGFYEQYF. As DNA, the CDR3 is TGTGCCAGTAAATACAGGACAGGATTTTACGAGCAGTACTTC. The chain employs TRBV19 and TRBJ2-7, with 7 bases aligning to TRBD1. The V and J ends lost 7 bases and 4 bases, in that order; junction bases with no gene match: 10. Germline V gene lookup returns CDR1 LNHDA and CDR2 SQIVND (reference sequence). This CDR3 contains 14 residues.